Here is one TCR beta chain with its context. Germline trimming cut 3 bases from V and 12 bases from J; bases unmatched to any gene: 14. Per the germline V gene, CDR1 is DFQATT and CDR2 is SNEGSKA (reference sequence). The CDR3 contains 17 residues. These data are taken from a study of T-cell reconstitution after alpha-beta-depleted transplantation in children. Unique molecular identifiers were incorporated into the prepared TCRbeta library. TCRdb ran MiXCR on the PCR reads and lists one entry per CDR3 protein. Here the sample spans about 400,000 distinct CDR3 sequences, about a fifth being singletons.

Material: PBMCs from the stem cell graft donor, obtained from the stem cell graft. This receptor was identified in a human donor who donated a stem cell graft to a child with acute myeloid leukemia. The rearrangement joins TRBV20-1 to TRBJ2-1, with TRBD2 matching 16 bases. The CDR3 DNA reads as TGCAGTGCTAGGGGCCTCCCCGGGACTAGCGGGGGGGCGGGGCAGTTCTTC. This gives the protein CSARGLPGTSGGAGQFF.